This paragraph covers one TCR beta chain sequence. Its specificity is not known. Here immunoSEQ multiplex PCR was the method, and the copy in TCRdb shows in-frame clones only, minus some. Of tens of thousands of clones in the sample, 75% to 90% were seen once. This CDR3 is built from 19 residues. Germline CDR1 reads SGHAT; CDR2 reads FQNNGV. The J segment lost 3 bases and the V segment lost 4 bases, leaving 14 bases of the junction unmatched. The data stem from a study of lymphopenia after photon versus proton radiotherapy. Study conclusions and caveats: Proton therapy kept repertoires fairly stable, unlike photons, which gained effector/memory cells.

Material: peripheral blood, obtained from a patient treated with photon-based radiotherapy. This TCR was sampled from a middle-aged man with gastric cancer. The chain joins TRBV11-2 to TRBJ2-6, with 8 bases that match TRBD1. The CDR3 coding sequence is TGTGCCAGCAGCTCGATCCTACGGGACAGGCCTGTTGGGGCCAACGTCCTGACTTTC. It is translated as CASSSILRDRPVGANVLTF.